Listed below are T cell receptor beta chains from one sample, sequenced in a study of CD8+CD57+ T cells in acquired aplastic anemia. Each CDR3 protein gets one entry after TCRdb re-called the reads with MiXCR. The sample holds about 180,000 distinct CDR3 sequences, just over 45% seen once. The material sequenced was sorted CD4+, CD8+, or CD8+CD57+ T cells (not recorded which) from PBMCs. These receptors all come from a human donor in good health. CDR3s leave out the opening cysteine and the closing phenylalanine or tryptophan. Fields, in order: V gene, J gene, D gene, CDR3 protein. D genes are given only for firm matches.

V gene: TRBV15; J gene: TRBJ2-7; D gene: .; CDR3 protein: ATSGTGTSLINEQY
V gene: TRBV11-2; J gene: TRBJ2-3; D gene: .; CDR3 protein: ASSLQGAGSTDTQY
V gene: TRBV19; J gene: TRBJ1-1; D gene: .; CDR3 protein: ATSGPGFKEAF
V gene: TRBV20-1; J gene: TRBJ1-6; D gene: .; CDR3 protein: SARGQANSPLH
V gene: TRBV3-1; J gene: TRBJ1-1; D gene: .; CDR3 protein: ASSPEDYGMNTETF
V gene: TRBV10-2; J gene: TRBJ1-1; D gene: .; CDR3 protein: ASSVSQDVTEAF
V gene: TRBV30; J gene: TRBJ1-1; D gene: .; CDR3 protein: AWSLGMNTEAL
V gene: TRBV5-4; J gene: TRBJ2-3; D gene: .; CDR3 protein: ASSLMWETSTDTQY
V gene: TRBV6-1; J gene: TRBJ2-7; D gene: .; CDR3 protein: ASSEVPDRASYEQY
V gene: TRBV19; J gene: TRBJ2-7; D gene: .; CDR3 protein: ASSYSTYEQY
V gene: TRBV2; J gene: TRBJ2-3; D gene: TRBD2; CDR3 protein: ANSGGGTDTQY
V gene: TRBV27; J gene: TRBJ2-1; D gene: TRBD2; CDR3 protein: ASSPQGLSDQQF
V gene: TRBV25-1; J gene: TRBJ2-5; D gene: TRBD1; CDR3 protein: ASSESFSGTGEQETQY
V gene: TRBV7-9; J gene: TRBJ1-2; D gene: .; CDR3 protein: ASSLGNPSHYGYT
V gene: TRBV7-9; J gene: TRBJ1-2; D gene: .; CDR3 protein: ASSLYLAFGYGYT
V gene: TRBV7-2; J gene: TRBJ1-3; D gene: TRBD1; CDR3 protein: ASSLTGGSGNTIY
V gene: TRBV2; J gene: TRBJ2-5; D gene: .; CDR3 protein: ASSATTRTETQY
V gene: TRBV10-3; J gene: TRBJ1-5; D gene: .; CDR3 protein: AISEGSQNQPQH
V gene: TRBV4-2; J gene: TRBJ2-2; D gene: .; CDR3 protein: ASSLGQPDTGELF
V gene: TRBV20-1; J gene: TRBJ1-2; D gene: .; CDR3 protein: SARDRDTANYGYT
V gene: TRBV25-1; J gene: TRBJ2-7; D gene: .; CDR3 protein: ASGKDSSYEQY
V gene: TRBV2; J gene: TRBJ1-1; D gene: .; CDR3 protein: ARIRWGMNTEAF
V gene: TRBV25-1; J gene: TRBJ2-3; D gene: .; CDR3 protein: ASSEFRPGVGSTTDTQY
V gene: TRBV2; J gene: TRBJ2-7; D gene: TRBD1; CDR3 protein: AISEWTGDNEQY
V gene: TRBV12-3/TRBV12-4; J gene: TRBJ2-7; D gene: TRBD2; CDR3 protein: ASSPTSGSYEQY
V gene: TRBV9; J gene: TRBJ1-6; D gene: .; CDR3 protein: ASSVTGTRGSPLH
V gene: TRBV15; J gene: TRBJ2-7; D gene: .; CDR3 protein: ATSMLRGFEQY
V gene: TRBV4-2; J gene: TRBJ1-2; D gene: .; CDR3 protein: ASSQDYKRYGYT
V gene: TRBV15; J gene: TRBJ1-2; D gene: TRBD1; CDR3 protein: ATSRQGAFGYT
V gene: TRBV20-1; J gene: TRBJ2-5; D gene: TRBD2; CDR3 protein: SAVLAGEKETQY
V gene: TRBV7-9; J gene: TRBJ1-2; D gene: .; CDR3 protein: ASSLVAGDYGYT
V gene: TRBV12-3/TRBV12-4; J gene: TRBJ2-2; D gene: .; CDR3 protein: ASTRLVFTGELF
V gene: TRBV25-1; J gene: TRBJ2-7; D gene: TRBD1; CDR3 protein: ASSDSGQGGYEQY
V gene: TRBV7-3; J gene: TRBJ2-1; D gene: .; CDR3 protein: ASSLTLSSYNEQF
V gene: TRBV5-5; J gene: TRBJ1-6; D gene: .; CDR3 protein: ASSHLSSYNSPLH
V gene: TRBV24-1; J gene: TRBJ2-5; D gene: TRBD2; CDR3 protein: ATSDLPGLAGQETQY
V gene: TRBV28; J gene: TRBJ1-2; D gene: .; CDR3 protein: ASNQRRALPMRGYT
V gene: TRBV12-3/TRBV12-4; J gene: TRBJ1-6; D gene: .; CDR3 protein: ASRDEHNSPLH
V gene: TRBV6-1; J gene: TRBJ2-7; D gene: TRBD1; CDR3 protein: ASSPLQGAYEQY
V gene: TRBV24-1; J gene: TRBJ2-1; D gene: .; CDR3 protein: ATSDLKVSSYNEQF
V gene: TRBV12-3/TRBV12-4; J gene: TRBJ1-2; D gene: .; CDR3 protein: ASNLLGTEGYT
V gene: TRBV24-1; J gene: TRBJ2-1; D gene: .; CDR3 protein: ATSVGGGGWDEQF
V gene: TRBV20-1; J gene: TRBJ2-7; D gene: .; CDR3 protein: SARMAESYEQY
V gene: TRBV19; J gene: TRBJ1-2; D gene: .; CDR3 protein: ASSIGRAYGYT